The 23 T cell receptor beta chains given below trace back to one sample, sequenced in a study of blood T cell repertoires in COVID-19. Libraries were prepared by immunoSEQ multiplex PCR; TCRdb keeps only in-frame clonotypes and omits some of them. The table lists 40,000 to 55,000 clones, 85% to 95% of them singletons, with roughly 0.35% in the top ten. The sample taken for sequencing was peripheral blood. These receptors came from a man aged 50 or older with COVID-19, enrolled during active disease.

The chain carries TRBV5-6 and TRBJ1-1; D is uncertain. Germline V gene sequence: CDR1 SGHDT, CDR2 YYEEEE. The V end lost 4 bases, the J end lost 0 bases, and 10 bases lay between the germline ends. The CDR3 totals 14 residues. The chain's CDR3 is CASSPDSMNTEAFF. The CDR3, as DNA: TGTGCCAGCAGCCCTGATAGTATGAACACTGAAGCTTTCTTT.

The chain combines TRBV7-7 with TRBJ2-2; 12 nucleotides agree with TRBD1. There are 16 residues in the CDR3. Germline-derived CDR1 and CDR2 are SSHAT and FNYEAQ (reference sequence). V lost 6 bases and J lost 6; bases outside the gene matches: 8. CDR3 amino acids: CASSQEGTGGPGELFF. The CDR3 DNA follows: TGTGCCAGCAGTCAGGAGGGGACAGGGGGCCCCGGGGAGCTGTTTTTT.

This CDR3 reads CATSDPVRGQETQYF. CDR3 sequence (DNA): TGTGCCACCAGTGACCCGGTGAGGGGGCAAGAGACCCAGTACTTC. The chain uses TRBV24-1 and TRBJ2-5; possibly TRBD1 for D (6 bases). Per germline, CDR1 KGHDR and CDR2 SFDVKD. V lost 4 bases and J lost 2, with 13 bases in between. CDR3 size: 15 residues.

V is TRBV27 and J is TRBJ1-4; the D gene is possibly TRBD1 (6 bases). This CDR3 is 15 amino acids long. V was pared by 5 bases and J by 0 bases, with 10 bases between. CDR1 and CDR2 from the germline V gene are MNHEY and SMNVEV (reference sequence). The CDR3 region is CASSTRQATNEKLFF. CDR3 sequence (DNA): TGTGCCAGCAGTACAAGACAGGCAACTAATGAAAAACTGTTTTTT.

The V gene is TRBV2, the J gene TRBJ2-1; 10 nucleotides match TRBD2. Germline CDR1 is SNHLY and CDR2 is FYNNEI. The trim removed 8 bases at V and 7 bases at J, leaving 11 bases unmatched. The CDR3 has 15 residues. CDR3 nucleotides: TGTGCCAGCGTGAGGACTAGCGGAGCCCCAAATGAGCAGTTCTTC. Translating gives CASVRTSGAPNEQFF. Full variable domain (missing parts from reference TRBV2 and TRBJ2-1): EPEVTQTPSHQVTQMGQEVILRCVPISNHLYFYWYRQILGQKVEFLVSFYNNEISEKSEIFDDQFSVERPDGSNFTLKIRSTKLEDSAMYFCASVRTSGAPNEQFFGPGTRLTVL.

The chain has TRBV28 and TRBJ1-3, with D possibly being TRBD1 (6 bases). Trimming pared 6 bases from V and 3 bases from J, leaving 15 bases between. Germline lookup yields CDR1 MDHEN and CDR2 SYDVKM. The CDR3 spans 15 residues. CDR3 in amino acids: CASRFSGDIGNTIYF. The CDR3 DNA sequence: TGTGCCAGCAGGTTCTCCGGGGACATTGGAAACACCATATATTTT.

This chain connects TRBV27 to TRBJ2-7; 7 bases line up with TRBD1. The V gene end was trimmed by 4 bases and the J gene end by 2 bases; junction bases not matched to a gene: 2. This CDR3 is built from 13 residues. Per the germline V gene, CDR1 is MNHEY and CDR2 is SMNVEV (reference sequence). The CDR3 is CASSYGQAYEQYF. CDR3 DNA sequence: TGTGCCAGCAGTTACGGACAGGCCTACGAGCAGTACTTC.

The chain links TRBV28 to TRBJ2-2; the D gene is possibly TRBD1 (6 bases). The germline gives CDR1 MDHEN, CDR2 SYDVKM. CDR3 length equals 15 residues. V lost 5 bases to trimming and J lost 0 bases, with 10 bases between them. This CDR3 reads CASSPWTANTGELFF. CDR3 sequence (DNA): TGTGCCAGCAGTCCCTGGACAGCGAACACCGGGGAGCTGTTTTTT.

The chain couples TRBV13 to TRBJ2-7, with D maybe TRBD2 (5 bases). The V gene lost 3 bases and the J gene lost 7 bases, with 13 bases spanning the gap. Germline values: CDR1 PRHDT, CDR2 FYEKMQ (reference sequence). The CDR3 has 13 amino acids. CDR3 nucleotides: TGTGCCAGCAGCTTCAAGGATTCGGGGGAGCAGTACTTC. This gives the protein CASSFKDSGEQYF.

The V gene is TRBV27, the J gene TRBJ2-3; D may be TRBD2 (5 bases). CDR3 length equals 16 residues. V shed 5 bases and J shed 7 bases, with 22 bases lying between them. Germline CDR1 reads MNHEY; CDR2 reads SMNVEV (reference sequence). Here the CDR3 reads CASSGWKGMRANTQYF. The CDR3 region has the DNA TGTGCCAGCAGTGGGTGGAAAGGCATGAGGGCGAATACGCAGTATTTT.

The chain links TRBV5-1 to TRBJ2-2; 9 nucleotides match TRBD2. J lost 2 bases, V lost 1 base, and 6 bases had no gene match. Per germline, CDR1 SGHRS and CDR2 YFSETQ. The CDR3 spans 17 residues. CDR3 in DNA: TGCGCCAGCAGCTTGAGGCTAGCGGGGACCAACACCGGGGAGCTGTTTTTT. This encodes CASSLRLAGTNTGELFF.

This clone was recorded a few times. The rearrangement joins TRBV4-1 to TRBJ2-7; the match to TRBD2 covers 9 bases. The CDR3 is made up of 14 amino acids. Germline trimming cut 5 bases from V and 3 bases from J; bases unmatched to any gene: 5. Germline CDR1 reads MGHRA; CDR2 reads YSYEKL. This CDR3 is CASSRGSGSYEQYF. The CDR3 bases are TGCGCCAGCAGCAGGGGTAGCGGGAGCTACGAGCAGTACTTC.

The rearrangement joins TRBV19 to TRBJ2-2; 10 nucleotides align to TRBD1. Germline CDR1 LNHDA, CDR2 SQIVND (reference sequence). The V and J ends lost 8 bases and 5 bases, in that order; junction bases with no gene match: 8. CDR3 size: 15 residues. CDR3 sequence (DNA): TGTGCCAGTGGAGACAGGGGGCGCCGGACCGGGGAGCTGTTTTTT. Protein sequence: CASGDRGRRTGELFF.

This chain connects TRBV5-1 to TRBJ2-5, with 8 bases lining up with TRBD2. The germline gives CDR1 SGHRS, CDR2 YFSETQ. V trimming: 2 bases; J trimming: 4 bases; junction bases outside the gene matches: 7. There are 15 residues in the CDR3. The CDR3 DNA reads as TGCGCCAGCAGCTTCTCTGGACGGGAGGGAGAGACCCAGTACTTC. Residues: CASSFSGREGETQYF.

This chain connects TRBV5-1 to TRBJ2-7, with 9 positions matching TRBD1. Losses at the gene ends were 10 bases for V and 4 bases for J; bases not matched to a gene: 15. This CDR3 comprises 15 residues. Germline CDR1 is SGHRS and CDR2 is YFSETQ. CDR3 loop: CASRGADRGLYEQYF. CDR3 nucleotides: TGCGCCTCAAGGGGGGCGGACAGGGGATTATACGAGCAGTACTTC.

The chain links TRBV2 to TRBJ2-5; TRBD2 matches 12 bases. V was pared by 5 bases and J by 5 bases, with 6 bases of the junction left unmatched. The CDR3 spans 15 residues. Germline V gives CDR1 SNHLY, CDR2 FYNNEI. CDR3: CASSPSGRAGETQYF. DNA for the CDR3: TGTGCCAGCAGTCCTAGCGGGAGGGCCGGGGAGACCCAGTACTTC. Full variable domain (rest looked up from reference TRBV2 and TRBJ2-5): EPEVTQTPSHQVTQMGQEVILRCVPISNHLYFYWYRQILGQKVEFLVSFYNNEISEKSEIFDDQFSVERPDGSNFTLKIRSTKLEDSAMYFCASSPSGRAGETQYFGPGTRLLVL.

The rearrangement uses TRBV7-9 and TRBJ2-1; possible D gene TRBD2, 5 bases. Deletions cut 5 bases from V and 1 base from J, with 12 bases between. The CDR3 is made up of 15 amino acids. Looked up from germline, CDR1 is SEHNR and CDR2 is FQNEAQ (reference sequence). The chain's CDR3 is CASSLEGNSYNEQFF. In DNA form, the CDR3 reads TGTGCCAGCAGCCTCGAGGGAAATTCCTACAATGAGCAGTTCTTC.

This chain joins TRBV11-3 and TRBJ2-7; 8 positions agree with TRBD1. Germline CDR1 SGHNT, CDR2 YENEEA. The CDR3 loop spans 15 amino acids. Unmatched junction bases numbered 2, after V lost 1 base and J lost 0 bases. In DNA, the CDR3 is TGTGCCAGCAGCTTAGGGACAGGGAGCTCCTACGAGCAGTACTTC. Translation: CASSLGTGSSYEQYF.

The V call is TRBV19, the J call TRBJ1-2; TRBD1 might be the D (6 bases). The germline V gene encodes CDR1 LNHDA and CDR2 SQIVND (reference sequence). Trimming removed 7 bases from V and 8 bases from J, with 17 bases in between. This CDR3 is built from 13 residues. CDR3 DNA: TGTGCCAGTACCCCTCGGGGGGCTGAAGGCTACACCTTC. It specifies CASTPRGAEGYTF.

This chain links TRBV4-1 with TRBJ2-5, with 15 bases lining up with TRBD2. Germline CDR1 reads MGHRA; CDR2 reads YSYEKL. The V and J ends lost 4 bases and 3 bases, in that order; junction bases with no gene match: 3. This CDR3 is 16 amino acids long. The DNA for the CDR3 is TGCGCCAGCAGCCGTTGGACTAGCGGGAGGGAAGAGACCCAGTACTTC. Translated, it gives CASSRWTSGREETQYF.

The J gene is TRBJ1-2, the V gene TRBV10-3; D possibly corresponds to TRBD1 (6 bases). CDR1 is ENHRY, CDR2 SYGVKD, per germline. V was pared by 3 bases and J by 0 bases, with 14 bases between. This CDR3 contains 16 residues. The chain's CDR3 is CAISETQGVANYGYTF. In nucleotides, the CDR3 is TGTGCCATCAGTGAAACACAGGGCGTCGCTAACTATGGCTACACCTTC.

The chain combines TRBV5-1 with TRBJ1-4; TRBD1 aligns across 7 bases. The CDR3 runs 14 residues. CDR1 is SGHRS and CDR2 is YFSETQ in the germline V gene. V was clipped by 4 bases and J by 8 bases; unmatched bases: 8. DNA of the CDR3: TGCGCCAGCAGCCTGGACAGGCATGGAGAAAAACTGTTTTTT. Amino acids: CASSLDRHGEKLFF.

This CDR3 is CASSLEPGQGNEKLFF. DNA for the CDR3: TGCGCCAGCAGCTTGGAGCCGGGACAGGGGAATGAAAAACTGTTTTTT. V usage is TRBV5-1 and J usage is TRBJ1-4; 10 bases are shared with TRBD1. The CDR3 contains 16 residues. Trimming took 0 bases from V and 5 from J; bases not matched to a gene: 4. CDR1 is SGHRS and CDR2 is YFSETQ in the germline V gene.